This TCR beta chain stems from a study of T cells in Graves' hyperthyroidism and ophthalmopathy. Amplification of TCR beta CDR3 regions used RNA as the template. During a first-round RT-PCR of the TCR CDR3, the HTBI primer set was used. MiXCR, applied by TCRdb to the multiplex PCR reads, yields one record per CDR3 protein. The table has 350,000 to 400,000 distinct CDR3 sequences, 15% to 20% seen once. This CDR3 is built from 14 residues. Germline values: CDR1 MNHEY, CDR2 SMNVEV (reference sequence). The V end was cut by 5 bases, the J end by 4 bases, with 14 bases between. This clonotype was picked up many times.

The receptor's source is a woman aged 18-35 years with Graves' hyperthyroidism. This sequence joins TRBV27 and TRBJ1-2; D not resolved. The sequenced sample was blood. Here the CDR3 reads CASSRLSLGYGYTF. CDR3 DNA sequence: TGTGCCAGCAGTCGGCTCTCTTTGGGCTATGGCTACACCTTC.